This record covers a single T cell receptor beta chain. This CDR3 has 13 amino acids. Trimming cost V 4 bases and J 4 bases, with 11 bases left between them. Germline CDR1 SGDLS, CDR2 YYNGEE. The entry originates in a study of cytomegalovirus exposure and HLA in healthy donors. The PCR contained 60 Vbeta and 13 Jbeta primers. Using immunoSEQ multiplex PCR, the repertoire was profiled, and TCRdb retains in-frame clones only, with some absent. The sample has around 220,000 clones, under 80% seen once. The chain couples TRBV9 to TRBJ1-2; D call uncertain. The sample consisted of PBMCs. The sequence was obtained from a woman aged 25 to 39 in good health and CMV-seronegative. CDR3 bases: TGTGCCAGCAGCCGGGGAGGAGCCTATGGCTACACCTTC. Translated: CASSRGGAYGYTF.